A selection of T cell receptor beta chains follows, all from one sample in a study of cytomegalovirus exposure and HLA in healthy donors. Sequencing was performed with immunoSEQ multiplex PCR; in TCRdb, only in-frame clones are kept and a portion is missing. The profile covers 200,000 to 250,000 clones, with 70% to 85% appearing a single time and 0.58% taken by the ten largest. The specimen was PBMCs. Every receptor here comes from a woman aged 40 to 50 in good health and CMV-seronegative. CDR3s include the opening cysteine and the closing phenylalanine or tryptophan. D genes are given only for firm matches. Expanded clones get a size class; other rows say once, few or many, or leave the size out.

v_call	d_call	j_call	clone_size	cdr3_aa	cdr3_nt
TRBV19	.	TRBJ1-1	.	CASSDDRHTEAFF	TGTGCCAGTAGTGATGACAGGCACACTGAAGCTTTCTTT
TRBV30	.	TRBJ2-3	.	CAWSVPDISADTQYF	TGTGCCTGGAGTGTACCGGATATTAGCGCAGATACGCAGTATTTT
TRBV5-6	.	TRBJ1-2	.	CASSLATAYGYTF	TGTGCCAGCAGCTTGGCGACAGCGTATGGCTACACCTTC
TRBV2	.	TRBJ1-1	.	CAIPNPPTGTLNTEAFF	TGTGCCATCCCGAACCCTCCTACCGGGACACTGAACACTGAAGCTTTCTTT
TRBV5-4	TRBD1	TRBJ1-1	.	CASSLGTGANTEAFF	TGTGCCAGCAGCTTGGGGACAGGGGCGAACACTGAAGCTTTCTTT
TRBV28	TRBD1	TRBJ2-2	.	CASSGQGPTGELFF	TGTGCCAGCAGTGGACAGGGCCCCACCGGGGAGCTGTTTTTT
TRBV4-2	TRBD2	TRBJ2-4	once	CASSQDVSGGAKNIQYF	TGTGCCAGCAGCCAAGACGTTAGCGGGGGGGCCAAAAACATTCAGTACTTC
TRBV7-3	.	TRBJ2-1	.	CASSNGYNEQFF	TGTGCCAGCAGCAACGGGTACAATGAGCAGTTCTTC
TRBV30	TRBD1	TRBJ2-7	.	CAWSGDRSYEQYF	TGTGCCTGGAGTGGGGACAGAAGCTACGAGCAGTACTTC
TRBV5-1	.	TRBJ2-5	.	CASSLFGGAEETQYF	TGCGCCAGCAGCTTGTTTGGGGGCGCGGAGGAGACCCAGTACTTC
TRBV11-2	TRBD1	TRBJ1-1	.	CASSLDGGGPYEAFF	TGTGCCAGCAGCTTAGACGGAGGGGGCCCGTATGAAGCTTTCTTT
TRBV6-5	TRBD1	TRBJ2-7	.	CASSDRGFAYEQYF	TGTGCCAGCAGTGACAGGGGGTTCGCCTACGAGCAGTACTTC
TRBV30	.	TRBJ1-1	.	CAWSPVVNTEAFF	TGTGCCTGGTCCCCTGTTGTGAACACTGAAGCTTTCTTT
TRBV5-1	TRBD1	TRBJ2-4	.	CASSRTGGENIQYF	TGCGCCAGCAGCAGGACAGGGGGCGAAAACATTCAGTACTTC
TRBV30	TRBD1	TRBJ1-2	.	CAWRQGARGYTF	TGTGCCTGGAGGCAGGGGGCGAGGGGCTACACCTTC
TRBV5-1	.	TRBJ1-1	.	CASSLSGETEAFF	TGCGCCAGCAGCTTGTCAGGGGAGACTGAAGCTTTCTTT
TRBV10-3	.	TRBJ1-4	.	CAISGDRLNEKLFF	TGTGCCATCAGCGGGGATCGGCTTAATGAAAAACTGTTTTTT
TRBV6-6	.	TRBJ1-5	.	CATQLTGGRAQPQHF	TGTGCCACCCAATTGACCGGGGGAAGAGCGCAGCCCCAGCATTTT
TRBV4-1	TRBD1	TRBJ1-1	.	CASSQDLTGGRNTEAFF	TGCGCCAGCAGCCAAGATCTAACAGGGGGTAGGAACACTGAAGCTTTCTTT
TRBV5-6	.	TRBJ1-4	.	CASSGQGATNEKLFF	TGTGCCAGCAGCGGGCAGGGTGCAACTAATGAAAAACTGTTTTTT
TRBV7-2	.	TRBJ2-2	.	CASSFGGELFF	TGTGCCAGCAGCTTCGGTGGGGAGCTGTTTTTT
TRBV4-1	.	TRBJ2-2	few	CASSLLVDSGELFF	TGCGCCAGCAGCCTACTAGTAGATTCCGGGGAGCTGTTTTTT
TRBV5-6	TRBD2	TRBJ2-7	.	CASSPLAGGLDEQYF	TGTGCCAGCAGCCCTTTAGCGGGGGGCCTCGACGAGCAGTACTTC
TRBV10-3	TRBD1	TRBJ2-1	.	CAIRQGATEQFF	TGTGCGATCAGGCAGGGGGCCACTGAGCAGTTCTTC
TRBV27	.	TRBJ1-1	.	CASSFRLGGTEAFF	TGTGCCAGCAGTTTCCGGTTGGGAGGCACTGAAGCTTTCTTT
TRBV2	TRBD1	TRBJ1-2	once	CASSQGAIVGYTF	TGTGCCAGCTCACAGGGGGCTATCGTTGGCTACACCTTC
TRBV9	.	TRBJ1-1	.	CASSPQVRNTEAFF	TGTGCCAGCAGCCCTCAGGTCCGGAACACTGAAGCTTTCTTT
TRBV7-6	.	TRBJ2-1	.	CASSSGPRSYNEQFF	TGTGCCAGCAGCAGTGGGCCTCGCAGTTACAATGAGCAGTTCTTC
TRBV28	.	TRBJ2-7	.	CASSARSYEQYF	TGTGCCAGCAGTGCCAGGTCCTACGAGCAGTACTTC
TRBV4-1	TRBD1	TRBJ1-4	.	CASSQVGQDNEKLFF	TGCGCCAGCAGCCAAGTGGGACAGGATAATGAAAAACTGTTTTTT
TRBV9	.	TRBJ2-7	.	CASSARTTEEQYF	TGTGCCAGCAGCGCCCGGACGACAGAGGAGCAGTACTTC
TRBV2	TRBD2	TRBJ2-5	.	CASSTRKLAGETQYF	TGTGCCAGCAGTACCAGGAAACTAGCGGGGGAGACCCAGTACTTC
TRBV29-1	TRBD1	TRBJ2-3	.	CSVLGQGTGADTQYF	TGCAGCGTCCTGGGACAGGGAACGGGCGCAGATACGCAGTATTTT
TRBV2	TRBD1	TRBJ2-1	.	CASTGQGNYNEQFF	TGTGCCTCCACGGGACAGGGGAACTACAATGAGCAGTTCTTC
TRBV2	.	TRBJ2-2	.	CASFWTLTTGELFF	TGTGCCAGTTTCTGGACACTAACAACCGGGGAGCTGTTTTTT
TRBV5-6	.	TRBJ1-6	few	CASSLVDSNSPLHF	TGTGCCAGCAGCTTGGTCGACTCAAATTCACCCCTCCACTTT
TRBV2	.	TRBJ1-2	once	CASSLRVGLGYTF	TGTGCCAGCAGTCTTAGGGTAGGACTAGGCTACACCTTC
TRBV5-5	TRBD2	TRBJ2-1	few	CASSFSGGAGEQFF	TGTGCCAGCAGCTTTAGCGGGGGGGCCGGTGAGCAGTTCTTC
TRBV4-1	.	TRBJ1-3	few	CASSQEGVRGNTIYF	TGCGCCAGCAGCCAAGAAGGGGTGAGGGGAAACACCATATATTTT